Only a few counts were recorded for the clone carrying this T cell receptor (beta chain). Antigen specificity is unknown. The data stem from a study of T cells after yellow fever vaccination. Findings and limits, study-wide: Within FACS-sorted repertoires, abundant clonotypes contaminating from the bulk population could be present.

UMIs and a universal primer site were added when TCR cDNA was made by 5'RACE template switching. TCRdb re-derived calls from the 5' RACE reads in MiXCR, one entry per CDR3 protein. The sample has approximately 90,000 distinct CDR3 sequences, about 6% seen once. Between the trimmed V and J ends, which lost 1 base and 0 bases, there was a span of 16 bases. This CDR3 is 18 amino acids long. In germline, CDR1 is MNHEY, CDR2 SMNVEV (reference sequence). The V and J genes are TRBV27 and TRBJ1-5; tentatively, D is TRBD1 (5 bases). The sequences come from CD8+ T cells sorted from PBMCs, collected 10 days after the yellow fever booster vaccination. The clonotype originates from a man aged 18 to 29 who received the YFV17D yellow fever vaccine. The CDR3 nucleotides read TGTGCCAGCAGTTTATTCGGGACGTTAGTGAATAGCAATCAGCCCCAGCATTTT. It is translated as CASSLFGTLVNSNQPQHF.